The rows below give T cell receptor beta chains drawn from one sample of a study of T cell responses to AZD1222 COVID-19 vaccine. The table came from immunoSEQ multiplex PCR; TCRdb's copy has only in-frame clones and leaves some out. This table has roughly 200,000 clones, approximately 95% appearing once. The material was peripheral blood, obtained 28 days after the second dose of the MenACWY control vaccine. These receptors originate from an adult who received the MenACWY meningococcal vaccine as a control. Both conserved end residues are part of each CDR3. D genes are given only for firm matches. Expanded clones get a size class; other rows say once, few or many, or leave the size out.

V	D	J	size	DNA	CDR3
TRBV12-5	TRBD1	TRBJ1-2	NA	TGTGCTAGTGGTTTGGCGCTCCCCGGACAGGGCCTATCAGGCACCTTC	CASGLALPGQGLSGTF
TRBV7-3	TRBD2	TRBJ2-3	NA	TGTGCCAGCAGCCCTAGCGGGGTCCCCACAGATACGCAGTATTTT	CASSPSGVPTDTQYF
TRBV5-1	NA	TRBJ2-7	NA	TGCGCCAGCAGTACGGACAGTTCGGCCTACGAGCAGTACTTC	CASSTDSSAYEQYF
TRBV18	TRBD2	TRBJ2-7	NA	TGTGCCAGCTCACCCCCGCTAGCGGGGAACAGGGACTACGAGCAGTACTTC	CASSPPLAGNRDYEQYF
TRBV18	NA	TRBJ2-5	NA	TGTGCCAGCTCACCCCAATCACTCAGGGGAGTCGAGACCCAGTACTTC	CASSPQSLRGVETQYF
TRBV10-3	NA	TRBJ1-6	NA	TGTGCCATCAGTGAGTCGAGTATGAGGGGAGGGTCACCCCTCCACTTT	CAISESSMRGGSPLHF
TRBV6-5	TRBD1	TRBJ1-2	NA	TGTGCCAGCAGCCTGGACAGGAAACTAAACTATGGCTACACCTTC	CASSLDRKLNYGYTF
TRBV3-1/TRBV3-2	TRBD2	TRBJ2-5	NA	TGTGCCAGCAGCATACGACTAGCGGGTTCACAAGAGACCCAGTACTTC	CASSIRLAGSQETQYF
TRBV24-1	NA	TRBJ1-1	NA	TGTGCCACCAGTGATTTCGGGGAGTTTGCTTTCTTT	CATSDFGEFAFF
TRBV12-3/TRBV12-4	NA	TRBJ2-7	NA	TGTGCCAGCACCCGGGGAGGGGGCGAGCAGTACTTC	CASTRGGGEQYF
TRBV21-1	NA	TRBJ1-6	NA	TGTGCCAGCAGCATCTATCGGACAGGGTCTTCACCCCTCCACTTT	CASSIYRTGSSPLHF
TRBV10-3	NA	TRBJ2-7	NA	TGTGCCATCAGTGAAGGAGGGAGCTCCTACGAGCAGTACTTC	CAISEGGSSYEQYF
TRBV18	TRBD1	TRBJ1-1	NA	TGTGCCAGCTCACCAAAGACAGGGCCGAACACTGAAGCTTTCTTT	CASSPKTGPNTEAFF
TRBV5-1	NA	TRBJ2-1	NA	TGCGCCAGCAGCCAAATTTCCGGGACCCCCTCCGGGAATGAGCAGTTCTTC	CASSQISGTPSGNEQFF
TRBV5-8	NA	TRBJ1-5	NA	TGTGCCAGCAGTTTTGACGGGTACTTCAATCAGCCCCAGCATTTT	CASSFDGYFNQPQHF
TRBV19	TRBD2	TRBJ2-7	NA	TGTGCCAGTAGTTCACTAGCGGTTGGACCCTACGAGCAGTACTTC	CASSSLAVGPYEQYF
TRBV6-5	NA	TRBJ2-1	NA	TGTGCCAGCAGTTACGTTACAGGGAATAATGAGCAGTTCTTC	CASSYVTGNNEQFF
TRBV5-8	TRBD1	TRBJ1-1	NA	TGTGCCAGCAGCGTACGGACAGGGGGCCTGAACACTGAAGCTTTCTTT	CASSVRTGGLNTEAFF
TRBV29-1	TRBD1	TRBJ1-2	NA	TGCAGCGTTGAAGATCAAACCCACAGGGGAGGCTACACCTTC	CSVEDQTHRGGYTF
TRBV12-5	TRBD1	TRBJ1-1	NA	TGTGCTAGTGGTCCCTTCAGAGGGGGCAACACTGAAGCTTTCTTT	CASGPFRGGNTEAFF
TRBV4-2	TRBD1	TRBJ1-2	NA	TGTGCCAGCAGCCAAGGCACCGGGACAGGGTCATATGGCTACACCTTC	CASSQGTGTGSYGYTF
TRBV11-2	TRBD2	TRBJ2-2	NA	TGTGCCAGCAGCTTTAGCGGGGGGGAGCTGTTTTTT	CASSFSGGELFF
TRBV6-5	NA	TRBJ1-2	NA	TGTGCCAGCAGTCCGGGGGCCTATGGCTACACCTTC	CASSPGAYGYTF
TRBV3-1/TRBV3-2	NA	TRBJ2-5	NA	TGTGCCAGCAGCCAAGGGAACCGGGCGGGGAACTTTCAAGAGACCCAGTACTTC	CASSQGNRAGNFQETQYF
TRBV19	NA	TRBJ1-2	NA	TGTGCCAGTTCCATAGGAGGGAACTATGGCTACACCTTC	CASSIGGNYGYTF
TRBV18	TRBD1	TRBJ1-2	NA	TGTGCCAGCTCACCTTGGGACAGCTCCGCTAACTATGGCTACACCTTC	CASSPWDSSANYGYTF
TRBV4-2	NA	TRBJ2-3	NA	TGTGCCAGCAGCCAAGAGGACTGGACAGATACGCAGTATTTT	CASSQEDWTDTQYF
TRBV10-3	NA	TRBJ2-1	NA	TGTGCCATCAGGGGAGGTGGGAATGAGCAGTTCTTC	CAIRGGGNEQFF
TRBV28	NA	TRBJ2-7	few	TGTGCCAGCAGTGCCGGGGTCGAGCAGTACTTC	CASSAGVEQYF
TRBV6-5	NA	TRBJ1-4	NA	TGTGCCAGCAGTTTTCGTTTGGGGTCTAATGAAAAACTGTTTTTT	CASSFRLGSNEKLFF
TRBV30	NA	TRBJ2-2	NA	TGTGCCTGGAGTCTTCCACCCGGGGAGCTGTTTTTT	CAWSLPPGELFF
TRBV5-4	NA	TRBJ2-1	NA	TGTGCCAGCAGCTTGGCGGCCCCCCCGCTTGACAATGAGCAGTTCTTC	CASSLAAPPLDNEQFF
TRBV5-4	NA	TRBJ2-5	NA	TGTGCCAGCAGCTTGGGTCAGAAAGAGACCCAGTACTTC	CASSLGQKETQYF
TRBV19	NA	TRBJ1-2	NA	TGTGCCAGTAGTATTGATTCAGGGGCGAACTATGGCTACACCTTC	CASSIDSGANYGYTF